The text below deals with one TCR beta chain. Its cognate antigen is unknown. The sample is drawn from a study of T cells in localized non-small cell lung cancer. CDR1 and CDR2 (germline): MNHEY, SVGAGI. CDR3 length: 15 residues. Trimming took 5 bases from V and 0 from J, leaving 12 bases between them. Only in-frame clones appear in the TCRdb table, and some are missing; sequencing was by immunoSEQ multiplex PCR. The sample records approximately 49,000 clones, 70% to 85% being singletons. Study results and limitations: The greatest T cell clonality was found in uninvolved adjacent lung (higher than in tumor). A median of approximately 60 of the top 100 tumor clones appeared in adjacent lung, which was paired and uninvolved.

This TCR was sampled from a man aged 35-75 years with stage I squamous cell lung carcinoma. The sequencing here drew on peripheral blood, taken before any cancer treatment. This chain links TRBV6-5 with TRBJ2-3, with a tentative D call TRBD2 (6 bases). The CDR3 here is CASSLSGGSTDTQYF. The DNA for the CDR3 is TGTGCCAGCAGTCTCTCCGGGGGTAGCACAGATACGCAGTATTTT.